The sample holds one count of the clone carrying this TCR beta chain. Its cognate antigen is unknown. The source of the sample is a study of cytomegalovirus exposure and HLA in healthy donors. Study-level information: Some 85 million unique TCRs, all from HLA-typed donors, were included in an early release of the data.

Researchers ran the PCR with 60 Vbeta and 13 Jbeta primers. Original processing notes: Later reanalysis found approximately 76 million unique TCR beta chains, some 10 million of them shared. Assay used: immunoSEQ multiplex PCR; TCRdb lists only in-frame clones, some missing. That table furnishes V, J and clone size, whereas the DNA furnished D and trimming. The table includes more than 85,000 clones, 73% detected once. General observations from the study: As a later analysis revealed, most CMV-associated TCR beta chains appeared HLA-restricted.

Sequencing was carried out using PBMCs. The TCR sequence derives from a man between 40 and 49 years old in good health and CMV-seronegative.

The DNA of the CDR3 is TGCGCCAGCAGCTTGTCTCTCTCGGGGGTTATGGCTGAAAAACTGTTTTTT. Residues: CASSLSLSGVMAEKLFF. This chain joins TRBV5-1 and TRBJ1-4, with D tentatively TRBD1 (5 bases). The CDR3 extends over 17 amino acids. Germline-derived CDR1 and CDR2 are SGHRS and YFSETQ. The V end lost 1 base, the J end lost 7 bases, and 20 bases lay between the germline ends. The full variable domain, in which reference TRBV5-1 and TRBJ1-4 provide the parts outside the CDR3, is KAGVTQTPRYLIKTRGQQVTLSCSPISGHRSVSWYQQTPGQGLQFLFEYFSETQRNKGNFPGRFSGRQFSNSRSEMNVSTLELGDSALYLCASSLSLSGVMAEKLFFGSGTQLSVL.